This T cell receptor beta chain was captured by sequencing in a study of radiotherapy plus CTLA-4 blockade in lung cancer. This CDR3 has 16 residues. As regards this clone: The antigen remains undetermined.

The data were produced by immunoSEQ multiplex PCR, yet TCRdb's version contains in-frame clones alone and is incomplete. The table includes around 80,000 clones, approximately 84% detected once. General study results and limits: TCR clones of tumor origin grew in blood after radiotherapy plus ipilimumab.

V usage is TRBV21-1 and J usage is TRBJ2-2; the table calls TRBD1, which could not be checked here. TRBV21-1 represents a pseudogene. The sequencing used peripheral blood, collected from a patient treated with radiotherapy plus ipilimumab. The origin of this receptor is a human donor with non-small cell lung cancer who had stable disease on radiotherapy plus ipilimumab. Here the CDR3 DNA reads TGTGCCAGCACCACTATGGGGGACAGTGGGACCGGGGAGCTGTTTTTT. It specifies CASTTMGDSGTGELFF.